Below, 10 T cell receptor beta chains from the same sample are listed, as sequenced in a study of control samples from healthy donors and cancer patients. Here immunoSEQ multiplex PCR was the method, and the copy in TCRdb shows in-frame clones only, minus some. The table shows about 60,000 clones, with under 95% occurring only once. Sequencing input: PBMCs. The origin of the receptors is a man aged 40-49 years with colorectal cancer.

The chain uses TRBV6-6 and TRBJ1-1; TRBD1 matches 7 bases. Germline V gene lookup returns CDR1 MNHNY and CDR2 SVGAGI (reference sequence). The CDR3 covers 15 residues. V lost 5 bases, J lost 1 base, and 7 bases stayed unmatched. CDR3 residues: CASSHQTGRNTEAFF. For the CDR3, the DNA is TGTGCCAGCAGTCACCAGACAGGGCGGAACACTGAAGCTTTCTTT.

The chain uses TRBV3-1 (or the pseudogene TRBV3-2) and TRBJ1-1, with a possible D match to TRBD1 (6 bases). The V end was cut by 1 base, the J end by 1 base, with 10 bases between. The CDR3 totals 15 residues. The germline V gene has CDR1 LGHDT and CDR2 YNNKEL (reference sequence). CDR3 DNA: TGTGCCAGCAGCCAAGGGACAGCCCAGAACACTGAAGCTTTCTTT. Its translation is CASSQGTAQNTEAFF.

The chain recombines TRBV4-1 with TRBJ2-7; D ambiguous. This CDR3 contains 17 residues. V dropped 0 bases and J dropped 1 base, with 16 bases sitting between them. CDR1 is MGHRA and CDR2 is YSYEKL in the germline V gene. The CDR3 DNA reads as TGCGCCAGCAGCCAAGATAGTTCAGGACCACGTTCCTACGAGCAGTACTTC. This codes for CASSQDSSGPRSYEQYF.

The chain uses TRBV18 and TRBJ2-1, with 12 bases fitting TRBD1. The length of the CDR3 is 16 residues. With V trimmed by 2 bases and J by 9 bases, 8 bases remained unmatched. CDR1 is KGHSH, CDR2 LQKENI, per germline. The CDR3 here is CASSPVPGQGASEQFF. CDR3 nucleotides: TGTGCCAGCTCACCAGTGCCGGGACAGGGGGCGAGTGAGCAGTTCTTC.

The genes are TRBV3-1 (or the pseudogene TRBV3-2) and TRBJ2-1; 10 positions agree with TRBD2. The V and J ends lost 3 bases and 6 bases, in that order; junction bases with no gene match: 8. This CDR3 comprises 16 residues. Germline CDR1 and CDR2: LGHDT and YNNKEL (reference sequence). The CDR3 is CASSQASGGAGNEQFF. The CDR3 region has the DNA TGTGCCAGCAGCCAGGCCAGCGGGGGGGCCGGCAATGAGCAGTTCTTC.

This chain connects TRBV30 to TRBJ2-7; the D is unclear. Trimming took off 3 bases at V and 6 bases at J, with 15 bases between the two ends. Germline V gene data show CDR1 as GTSNPN and CDR2 as SVGIG (reference sequence). The CDR3 is 13 amino acids. The CDR3 reads CAWRAHRFAEQYF. The CDR3 DNA follows: TGTGCCTGGAGGGCCCATCGGTTCGCCGAGCAGTACTTC.

This clone was detected only once. The rearrangement joins TRBV30 to TRBJ2-7; D is uncertain. This CDR3 spans 14 amino acids. The germline V and J ends were trimmed by 0 bases and 1 base, with 10 bases remaining between them. CDR1 GTSNPN and CDR2 SVGIG come from the germline V gene (reference sequence). CDR3: CAWSVNRKSYEQYF. CDR3 in DNA: TGTGCCTGGAGTGTTAATAGGAAATCCTACGAGCAGTACTTC.

The chain couples TRBV6-2 or TRBV6-3 to TRBJ2-1; no clear D. The V end lost 0 bases, the J end lost 2 bases, and 11 bases lay between the germline ends. Per the germline V gene, CDR1 is MNHEY and CDR2 is SVGEGT. The length of the CDR3 is 16 residues. CDR3 protein: CASSYSLGSTYNEQFF. The CDR3 DNA reads as TGTGCCAGCAGTTACTCTCTAGGATCTACCTACAATGAGCAGTTCTTC.

This chain links TRBV9 with TRBJ2-2; no firm D call. V was pared by 0 bases and J by 1 base, with 7 bases between. The CDR3 runs 15 residues. CDR1 and CDR2 from the germline V gene are SGDLS and YYNGEE. CDR3 bases: TGTGCCAGCAGCGTAGATTTGGTGAACACCGGGGAGCTGTTTTTT. It translates to CASSVDLVNTGELFF. The variable domain in full, completed from reference TRBV9 and TRBJ2-2, reads DSGVTQTPKHLITATGQRVTLRCSPRSGDLSVYWYQQSLDQGLQFLIQYYNGEERAKGNILERFSAQQFPDLHSELNLSSLELGDSALYFCASSVDLVNTGELFFGEGSRLTVL.

Here the CDR3 DNA reads TGTGCCTGGAGTCCCCCGGGGGGGAGGGTCACTGAAGCTTTCTTT. This translates into CAWSPPGGRVTEAFF. V usage is TRBV30 and J usage is TRBJ1-1; maybe TRBD1 (5 bases). CDR1 GTSNPN and CDR2 SVGIG come from the germline V gene (reference sequence). This CDR3 is built from 15 residues. V was trimmed by 2 bases and J by 4 bases, leaving 17 bases between them.